What follows are 21 T cell receptor beta chains derived from one specimen sequenced in a study of human T cells and chemical hapten exposure. The study's library attached unique molecular identifiers to single cDNA molecules. TCRdb re-analysed the reads in MiXCR, keeping a single row per CDR3 protein. The data hold roughly 120,000 distinct CDR3 sequences, with 8% to 9.5% observed a single time. The total RNA was obtained from whole blood that was not fractionated. What was sequenced was whole blood. All receptors derive from a human donor in good health. Some clones in this sample may be carry-over from other donors' samples.

This clonotype was seen repeatedly, ten times or more. At one boundary the junction diverges from the germline segment, which might be a read error. V gene TRBV10-3 combines with J gene TRBJ2-6; D tentatively fits TRBD1 or TRBD2 (5 bases each). This CDR3 region has 14 residues. Per germline, CDR1 ENHRY and CDR2 SYGVKD. CDR3 sequence: CAISESVGGNVLTF. CDR3 coding DNA: TGTGCCATCAGTGAGTCGGTTGGGGGCAACGTCCTGACTTTC.

This clonotype was counted ten times or more. This chain links TRBV5-1 with TRBJ1-4, with 7 bases aligning to TRBD1. The CDR3 length is 15 residues. CDR1 and CDR2 from the germline V gene are SGHRS and YFSETQ. The V gene end was trimmed by 3 bases and the J gene end by 4 bases; junction bases not matched to a gene: 6. CDR3 protein: CASSSGTDNNEKLFF. The CDR3, as DNA: TGCGCCAGCAGCTCCGGGACAGATAATAATGAAAAACTGTTTTTT.

This clonotype was counted ten times or more. The V gene is TRBV20-1, the J gene TRBJ1-3; 8 positions match TRBD1. The CDR3 is made up of 16 amino acids. CDR1 is DFQATT, CDR2 SNEGSKA, per germline (reference sequence). The J segment lost 0 bases and the V segment lost 1 base, leaving 5 bases of the junction unmatched. The CDR3 DNA follows: TGCAGTGCTAGAGGTTACAGGGGGATCTCTGGAAACACCATATATTTT. Translated, it gives CSARGYRGISGNTIYF.

In its sample, this clonotype was seen a few times. The CDR3: CASSESALQGKNIQYF. In DNA form, the CDR3 reads TGCGCCAGCAGTGAGTCGGCGCTTCAGGGCAAAAACATTCAGTACTTC. The chain carries TRBV10-1 and TRBJ2-4; D possibly corresponds to TRBD1 (5 bases). There are 16 residues in the CDR3. V shed 0 bases and J shed 3 bases, with 12 bases lying between them. CDR1 and CDR2 from the germline V gene are WNHNN and SYGVQD (reference sequence).

The chain employs TRBV6-2 or TRBV6-3 and TRBJ2-7; TRBD2 matches 8 bases. CDR3 length: 15 amino acids. Germline CDR1 and CDR2: MNHEY and SVGEGT. J gave up 2 bases and V 2 bases, and 5 bases lay outside the gene matches. The CDR3 DNA reads TGTGCCAGCAGTTACGGCAACGGGAGGGCCTACGAGCAGTACTTC. This sequence encodes CASSYGNGRAYEQYF.

This clonotype was observed many times. The genes are TRBV29-1 and TRBJ1-1, with D perhaps TRBD1 (5 bases). Germline-derived CDR1 and CDR2 are SQVTM and ANQGSEA. Trimming took 4 bases from V and 4 from J, leaving 10 bases between them. The CDR3 is 12 amino acids. CDR3 nucleotide sequence: TGCAGCGTTGCAGGGCGAGGCACTGAAGCTTTCTTT. Its protein product is CSVAGRGTEAFF.

This clonotype has just a few counts. This rearrangement joins TRBV6-6 to TRBJ2-1, with 13 bases lining up with TRBD2. This CDR3 region has 16 residues. Germline assignment: CDR1 MNHNY and CDR2 SVGAGI (reference sequence). V gave up 7 bases and J gave up 7 bases; unmatched junction bases: 10. The CDR3 DNA sequence: TGTGCCAGCATTCACGGACTAGCGGGGGCAGTAAATGAGCAGTTCTTC. Protein product: CASIHGLAGAVNEQFF.

Only a few counts were recorded for this clonotype. This chain joins TRBV29-1 and TRBJ2-2; D not resolved. The CDR3 has 11 residues. V lost 2 bases to trimming and J lost 6 bases, with 4 bases between them. CDR1 is SQVTM and CDR2 is ANQGSEA in the germline V gene. CDR3 sequence reads: CSVEWSGELFF. The DNA for the CDR3 is TGCAGCGTTGAATGGTCCGGGGAGCTGTTTTTT.

This chain joins TRBV28 and TRBJ2-7; tentatively, D is TRBD1 (5 bases). In germline, CDR1 is MDHEN, CDR2 SYDVKM. The CDR3 covers 11 residues. V was cut by 5 bases and J by 5 bases, with 7 bases left in between. CDR3 nucleotides: TGTGCCAGCAGTGACAGTCACGAGCAGTACTTC. It translates to CASSDSHEQYF.

This clonotype was observed at least ten times. The chain recombines TRBV7-2 with TRBJ1-3; no reliable D call. The CDR3 is 14 amino acids. V was trimmed by 1 base and J by 4 bases, leaving 8 bases between them. Germline V gene data show CDR1 as SGHTA and CDR2 as FQGNSA. The CDR3 region has the DNA TGTGCCAGCAGCTTAGTGGGAGGAGGAAACACCATATATTTT. As protein: CASSLVGGGNTIYF.

J is TRBJ2-7 and V is TRBV7-9, with 7 nucleotides matching TRBD1. Losses at the gene ends were 11 bases for V and 2 bases for J; bases not matched to a gene: 6. The CDR3 runs to 12 residues. Germline CDR1 and CDR2: SEHNR and FQNEAQ (reference sequence). The CDR3 loop reads CAYSDRAYEQYF. CDR3 nucleotides: TGTGCCTACAGCGACAGGGCCTACGAGCAGTACTTC.

This clonotype was recorded a few times. The V call is TRBV29-1, the J call TRBJ2-1; D perhaps matches TRBD2 (5 bases). V was pared by 4 bases and J by 3 bases, with 19 bases between. The CDR3 runs to 16 residues. CDR1 and CDR2 (germline): SQVTM, ANQGSEA. CDR3 nucleotide sequence: TGCAGCGTTGGATTGGGCGGGTGGGTTTACTACAATGAGCAGTTCTTC. Amino acid sequence: CSVGLGGWVYYNEQFF.

This clonotype was counted between two and nine times. The V gene is TRBV5-4, the J gene TRBJ1-1, with 11 bases that match TRBD1. The germline CDR1 and CDR2 sequences are SGHNT and YYREEE (reference sequence). The V gene end was trimmed by 4 bases and the J gene end by 7 bases; junction bases not matched to a gene: 12. The CDR3 spans 16 residues. CDR3 protein: CASSPLGGQGAGEAFF. The CDR3 region has the DNA TGTGCCAGCAGCCCCCTTGGTGGACAGGGGGCGGGTGAAGCTTTCTTT.

The table lists this clonotype with a few counts. The chain is built from TRBV20-1 and TRBJ2-6, with D maybe TRBD1 (6 bases). This CDR3 comprises 14 residues. CDR1 and CDR2 from the germline V gene are DFQATT and SNEGSKA (reference sequence). Trimming pared 6 bases from V and 2 bases from J, leaving 11 bases between. The CDR3 nucleotides are TGCAGTGCATGGGACACAGCTGGGGCCAACGTCCTGACTTTC. Residues: CSAWDTAGANVLTF.

The genes are TRBV29-1 and TRBJ1-1, with no clear D. Trimming removed 1 base from V and 0 bases from J, with 9 bases in between. There are 14 residues in the CDR3. Germline lookup yields CDR1 SQVTM and CDR2 ANQGSEA. The chain's CDR3 is CSVEVGTVNTEAFF. The CDR3 region has the DNA TGCAGCGTTGAAGTGGGAACCGTGAACACTGAAGCTTTCTTT. Drawing the rest from reference TRBV29-1 and TRBJ1-1, the complete variable domain is SAVISQKPSRDICQRGTSLTIQCQVDSQVTMMFWYRQQPGQSLTLIATANQGSEATYESGFVIDKFPISRPNLTFSTLTVSNMSPEDSSIYLCSVEVGTVNTEAFFGQGTRLTVV.

This clonotype showed up many times. The chain combines TRBV3-1 with TRBJ1-1, with 8 bases that match TRBD1. V shed 2 bases, J shed 0 bases, and the junction held 8 bases outside the gene matches. Germline V gives CDR1 LGHDT, CDR2 YNNKEL (reference sequence). There are 17 residues in the CDR3. CDR3 sequence reads: CASSQHPQGAVNTEAFF. The CDR3 nucleotides read TGTGCCAGCAGCCAACATCCTCAGGGGGCAGTGAACACTGAAGCTTTCTTT.

This clonotype occurred many times. V and J are TRBV9 and TRBJ1-6; D ambiguous. The V end lost 0 bases, the J end lost 7 bases, and 5 bases lay between the germline ends. The CDR3 has 13 residues. Per germline, CDR1 SGDLS and CDR2 YYNGEE. CDR3 residues: CASSVVRNSPLHF. CDR3 bases: TGTGCCAGCAGCGTAGTCAGGAATTCACCCCTCCACTTT.

This clonotype was counted a few times. This chain uses TRBV11-2 with TRBJ2-3, with 11 nucleotides matching TRBD2. CDR1 and CDR2 from the germline V gene are SGHAT and FQNNGV. The CDR3 is 15 amino acids. V shed 4 bases and J 7 bases; nucleotides not matched to a gene: 7. The CDR3 DNA reads TGTGCCAGCAGCTCAACTAGCGGGAGTGGGTATACGCAGTATTTT. It is translated as CASSSTSGSGYTQYF. Drawing the rest from reference TRBV11-2 and TRBJ2-3, the complete variable domain is EAGVAQSPRYKIIEKRQSVAFWCNPISGHATLYWYQQILGQGPKLLIQFQNNGVVDDSQLPKDRFSAERLKGVDSTLKIQPAKLEDSAVYLCASSSTSGSGYTQYFGPGTRLTVL.

V gene TRBV2 combines with J gene TRBJ2-7; D might be TRBD2 (6 bases). The CDR3 has 16 amino acids. The germline V gene encodes CDR1 SNHLY and CDR2 FYNNEI. Trimming stripped 1 base from V and 3 bases from J, with 16 bases between. Here the CDR3 DNA reads TGTGCCAGCAGTGAAGGTTGGCGGAGGAGGGACTACGAGCAGTACTTC. It yields the protein CASSEGWRRRDYEQYF.

This clonotype was observed many times. This chain links TRBV14 with TRBJ2-6; no reliable D call. Trimming pared 5 bases from V and 4 bases from J, leaving 6 bases between. The length of the CDR3 is 13 residues. The germline CDR1 and CDR2 sequences are SGHDN and FVKESK. The CDR3: CASSSSGANVLTF. The CDR3 nucleotides read TGTGCCAGCAGCTCTTCCGGGGCCAACGTCCTGACTTTC.

This clonotype has just a few counts. J is TRBJ1-1 and V is TRBV15; 9 nucleotides align to TRBD1. Germline lookup yields CDR1 LNHNV and CDR2 YYDKDF (reference sequence). This CDR3 is 13 amino acids long. J was trimmed by 5 bases and V by 6 bases; bases with no gene match: 4. The DNA of the CDR3 is TGTGCCACCAGGGACAGGGGTTGGACTGAAGCTTTCTTT. Translated: CATRDRGWTEAFF.